The rows below give T cell receptor beta chains drawn from one sample of a study of cytomegalovirus exposure and HLA in healthy donors. The assay was immunoSEQ multiplex PCR, and TCRdb's table has in-frame clones only and misses some. The sample lists about 110,000 clones, 89% occurring once. Sequences were obtained from PBMCs. The receptors were sampled from a woman under 30 in good health and CMV-seronegative. The CDR3 runs from the conserved cysteine through the conserved F or W. A D gene is named only where the DNA matches it firmly.

d_call	j_call	v_call	cdr3_aa
TRBD2	TRBJ2-5	TRBV15	CATSRLAGQETQYF
-	TRBJ2-7	TRBV7-2	CASSSDRGEQYF
-	TRBJ2-1	TRBV9	CASSVGPGSYNEQFF
-	TRBJ2-5	TRBV12-2	CASLLDRVWETQYF
TRBD1	TRBJ1-5	TRBV28	CASSFVGGRQPQHF
TRBD2	TRBJ2-3	TRBV29-1	CSVLAGGTDTQYF
TRBD1	TRBJ1-2	TRBV9	CASSDDRGDNYGYTF
-	TRBJ2-7	TRBV27	CASTKPRGPSSYEQYF
-	TRBJ1-4	TRBV7-2	CASSYLWGQNEKLFF
TRBD2	TRBJ2-7	TRBV30	CAWSGARTSGSPHEQYF